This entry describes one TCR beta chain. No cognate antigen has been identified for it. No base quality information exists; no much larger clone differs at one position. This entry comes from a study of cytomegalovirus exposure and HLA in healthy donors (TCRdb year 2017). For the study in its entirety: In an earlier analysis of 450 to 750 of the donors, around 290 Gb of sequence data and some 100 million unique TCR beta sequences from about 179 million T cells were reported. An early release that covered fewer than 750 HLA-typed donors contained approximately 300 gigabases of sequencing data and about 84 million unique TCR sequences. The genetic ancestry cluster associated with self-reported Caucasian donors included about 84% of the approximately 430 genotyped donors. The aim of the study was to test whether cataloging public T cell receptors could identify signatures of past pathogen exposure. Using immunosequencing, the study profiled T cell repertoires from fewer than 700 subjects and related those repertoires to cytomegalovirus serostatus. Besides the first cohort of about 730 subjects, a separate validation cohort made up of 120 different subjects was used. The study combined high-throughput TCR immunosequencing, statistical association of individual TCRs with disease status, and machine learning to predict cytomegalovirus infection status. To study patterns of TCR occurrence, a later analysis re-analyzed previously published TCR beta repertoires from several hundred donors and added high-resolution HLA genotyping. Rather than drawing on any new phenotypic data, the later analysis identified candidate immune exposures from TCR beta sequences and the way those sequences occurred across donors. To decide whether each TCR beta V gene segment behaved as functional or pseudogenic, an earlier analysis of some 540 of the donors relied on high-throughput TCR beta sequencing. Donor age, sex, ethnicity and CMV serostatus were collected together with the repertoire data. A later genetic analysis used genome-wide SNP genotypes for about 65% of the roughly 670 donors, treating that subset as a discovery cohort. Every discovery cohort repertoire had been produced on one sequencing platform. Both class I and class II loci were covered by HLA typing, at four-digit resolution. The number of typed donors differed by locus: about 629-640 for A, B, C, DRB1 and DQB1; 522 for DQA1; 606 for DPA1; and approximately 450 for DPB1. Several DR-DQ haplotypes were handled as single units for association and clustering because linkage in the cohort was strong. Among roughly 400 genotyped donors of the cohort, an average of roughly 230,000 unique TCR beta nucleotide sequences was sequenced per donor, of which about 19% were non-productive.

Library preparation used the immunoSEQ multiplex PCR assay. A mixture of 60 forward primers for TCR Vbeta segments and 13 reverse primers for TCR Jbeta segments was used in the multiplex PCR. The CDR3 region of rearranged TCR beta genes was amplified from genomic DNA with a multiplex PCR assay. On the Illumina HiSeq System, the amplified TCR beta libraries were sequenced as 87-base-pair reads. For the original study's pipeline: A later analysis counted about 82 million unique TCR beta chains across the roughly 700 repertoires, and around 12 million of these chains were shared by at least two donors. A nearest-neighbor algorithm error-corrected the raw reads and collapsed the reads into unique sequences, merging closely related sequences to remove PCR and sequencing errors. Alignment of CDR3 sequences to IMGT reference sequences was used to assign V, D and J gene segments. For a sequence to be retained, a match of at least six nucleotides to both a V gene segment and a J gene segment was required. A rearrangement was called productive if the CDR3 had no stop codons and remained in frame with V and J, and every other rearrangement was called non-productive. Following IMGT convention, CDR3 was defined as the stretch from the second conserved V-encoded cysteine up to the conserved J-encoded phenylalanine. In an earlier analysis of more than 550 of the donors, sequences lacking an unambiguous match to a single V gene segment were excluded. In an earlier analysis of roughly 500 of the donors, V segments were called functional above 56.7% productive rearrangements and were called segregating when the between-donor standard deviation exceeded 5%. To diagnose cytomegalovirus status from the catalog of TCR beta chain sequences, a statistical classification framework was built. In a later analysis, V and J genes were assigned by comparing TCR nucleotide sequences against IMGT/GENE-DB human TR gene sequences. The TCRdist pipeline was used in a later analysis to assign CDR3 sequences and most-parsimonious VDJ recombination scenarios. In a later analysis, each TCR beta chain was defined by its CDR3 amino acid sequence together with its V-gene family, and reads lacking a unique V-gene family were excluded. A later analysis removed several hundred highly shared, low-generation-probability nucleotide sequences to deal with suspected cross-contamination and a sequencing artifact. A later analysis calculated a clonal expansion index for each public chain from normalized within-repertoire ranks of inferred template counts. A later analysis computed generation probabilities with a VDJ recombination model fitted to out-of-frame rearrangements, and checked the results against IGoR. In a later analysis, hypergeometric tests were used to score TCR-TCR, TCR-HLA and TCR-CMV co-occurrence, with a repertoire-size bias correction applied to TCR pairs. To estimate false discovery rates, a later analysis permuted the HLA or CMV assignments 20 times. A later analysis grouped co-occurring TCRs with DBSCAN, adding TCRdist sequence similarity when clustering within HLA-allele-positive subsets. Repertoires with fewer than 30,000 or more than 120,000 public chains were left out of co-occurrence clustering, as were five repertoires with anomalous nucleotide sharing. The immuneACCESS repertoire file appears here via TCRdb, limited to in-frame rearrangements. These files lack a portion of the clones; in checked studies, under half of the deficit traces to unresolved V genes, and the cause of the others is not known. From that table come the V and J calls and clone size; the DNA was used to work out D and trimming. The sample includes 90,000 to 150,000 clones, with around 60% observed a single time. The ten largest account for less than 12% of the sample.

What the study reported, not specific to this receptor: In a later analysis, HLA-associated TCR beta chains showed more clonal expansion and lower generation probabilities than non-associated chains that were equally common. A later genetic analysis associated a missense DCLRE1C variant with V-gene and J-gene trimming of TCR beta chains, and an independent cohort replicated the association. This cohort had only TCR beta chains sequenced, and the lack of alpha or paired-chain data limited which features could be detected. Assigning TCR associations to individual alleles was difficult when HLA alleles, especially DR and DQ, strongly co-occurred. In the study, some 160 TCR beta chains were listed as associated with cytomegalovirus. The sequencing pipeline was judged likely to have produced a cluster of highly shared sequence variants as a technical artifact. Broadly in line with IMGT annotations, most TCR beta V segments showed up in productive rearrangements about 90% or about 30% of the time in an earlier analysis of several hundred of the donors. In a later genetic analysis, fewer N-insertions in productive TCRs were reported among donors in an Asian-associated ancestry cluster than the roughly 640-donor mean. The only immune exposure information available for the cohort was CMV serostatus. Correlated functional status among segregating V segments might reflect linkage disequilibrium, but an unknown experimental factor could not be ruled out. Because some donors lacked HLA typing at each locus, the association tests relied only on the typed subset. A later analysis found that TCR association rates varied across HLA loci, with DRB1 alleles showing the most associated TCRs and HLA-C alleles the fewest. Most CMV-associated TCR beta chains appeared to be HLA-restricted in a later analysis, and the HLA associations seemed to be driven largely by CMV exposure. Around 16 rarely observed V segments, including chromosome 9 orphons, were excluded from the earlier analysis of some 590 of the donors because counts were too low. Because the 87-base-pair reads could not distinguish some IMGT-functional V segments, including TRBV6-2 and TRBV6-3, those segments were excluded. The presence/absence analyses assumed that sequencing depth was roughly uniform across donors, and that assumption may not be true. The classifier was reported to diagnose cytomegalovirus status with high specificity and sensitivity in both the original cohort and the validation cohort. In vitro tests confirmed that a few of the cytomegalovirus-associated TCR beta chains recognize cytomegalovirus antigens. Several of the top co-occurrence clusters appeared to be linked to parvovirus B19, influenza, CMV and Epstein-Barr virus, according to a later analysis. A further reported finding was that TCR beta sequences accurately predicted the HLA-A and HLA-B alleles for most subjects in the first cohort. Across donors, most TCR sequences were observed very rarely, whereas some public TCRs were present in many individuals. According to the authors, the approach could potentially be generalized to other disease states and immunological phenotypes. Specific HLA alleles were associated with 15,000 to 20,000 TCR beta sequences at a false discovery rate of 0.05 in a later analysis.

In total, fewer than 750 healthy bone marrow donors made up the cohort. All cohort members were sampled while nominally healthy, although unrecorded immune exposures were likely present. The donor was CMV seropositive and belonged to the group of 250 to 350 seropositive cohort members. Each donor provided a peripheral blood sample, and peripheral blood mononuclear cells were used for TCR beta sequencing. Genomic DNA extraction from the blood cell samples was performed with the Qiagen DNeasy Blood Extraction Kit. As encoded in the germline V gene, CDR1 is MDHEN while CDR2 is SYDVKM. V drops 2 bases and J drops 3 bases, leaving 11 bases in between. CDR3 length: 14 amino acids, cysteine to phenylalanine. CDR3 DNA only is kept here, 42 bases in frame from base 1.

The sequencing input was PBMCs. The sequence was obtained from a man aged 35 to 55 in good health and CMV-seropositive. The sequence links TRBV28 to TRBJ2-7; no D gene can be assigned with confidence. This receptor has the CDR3 CASSLGNRLYEQYF. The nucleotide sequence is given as TGTGCCAGCAGTTTAGGTAACCGACTCTACGAGCAGTACTTC.